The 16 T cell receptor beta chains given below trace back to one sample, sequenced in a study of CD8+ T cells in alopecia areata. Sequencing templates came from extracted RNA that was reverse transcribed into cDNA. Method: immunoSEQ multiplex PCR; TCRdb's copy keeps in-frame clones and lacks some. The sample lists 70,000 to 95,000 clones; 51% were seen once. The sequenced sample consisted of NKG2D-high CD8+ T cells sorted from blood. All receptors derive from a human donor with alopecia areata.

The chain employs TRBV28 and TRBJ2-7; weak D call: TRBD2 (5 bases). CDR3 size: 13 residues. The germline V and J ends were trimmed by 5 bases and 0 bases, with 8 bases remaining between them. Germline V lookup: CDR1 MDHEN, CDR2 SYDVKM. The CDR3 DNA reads TGTGCCAGCAGTCCCGGGGACTCCTACGAGCAGTACTTC. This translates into CASSPGDSYEQYF.

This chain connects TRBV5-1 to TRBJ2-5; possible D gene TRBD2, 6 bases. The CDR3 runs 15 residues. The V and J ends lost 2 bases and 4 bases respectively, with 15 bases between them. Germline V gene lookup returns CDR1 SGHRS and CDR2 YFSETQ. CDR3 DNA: TGCGCCAGCAGCTTAAGGTTGGAGGGAACAGAGACCCAGTACTTC. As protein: CASSLRLEGTETQYF. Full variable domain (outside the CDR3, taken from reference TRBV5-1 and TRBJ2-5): KAGVTQTPRYLIKTRGQQVTLSCSPISGHRSVSWYQQTPGQGLQFLFEYFSETQRNKGNFPGRFSGRQFSNSRSEMNVSTLELGDSALYLCASSLRLEGTETQYFGPGTRLLVL.

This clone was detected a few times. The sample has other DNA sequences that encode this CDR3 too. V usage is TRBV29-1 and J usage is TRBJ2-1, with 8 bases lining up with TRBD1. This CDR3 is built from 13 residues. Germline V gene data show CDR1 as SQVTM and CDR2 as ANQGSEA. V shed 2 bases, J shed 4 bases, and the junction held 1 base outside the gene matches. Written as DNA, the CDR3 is TGCAGCGTTGAAACAGGGGGATACAATGAGCAGTTCTTC. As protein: CSVETGGYNEQFF.

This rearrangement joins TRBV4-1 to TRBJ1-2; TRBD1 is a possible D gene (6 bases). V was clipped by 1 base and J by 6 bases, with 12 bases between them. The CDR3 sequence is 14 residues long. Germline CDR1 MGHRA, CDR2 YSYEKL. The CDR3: CASSQVGAEDGYTF. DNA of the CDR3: TGCGCCAGCAGCCAAGTGGGGGCGGAGGATGGCTACACCTTC.

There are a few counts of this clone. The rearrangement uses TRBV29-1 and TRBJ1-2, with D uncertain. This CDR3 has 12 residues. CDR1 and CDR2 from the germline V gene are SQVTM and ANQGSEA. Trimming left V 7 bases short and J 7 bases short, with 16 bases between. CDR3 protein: CSAPGARGGYTF. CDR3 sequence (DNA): TGCAGCGCTCCCGGAGCCCGGGGTGGCTACACCTTC. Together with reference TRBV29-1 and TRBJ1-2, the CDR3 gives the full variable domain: SAVISQKPSRDICQRGTSLTIQCQVDSQVTMMFWYRQQPGQSLTLIATANQGSEATYESGFVIDKFPISRPNLTFSTLTVSNMSPEDSSIYLCSAPGARGGYTFGSGTRLTVV.

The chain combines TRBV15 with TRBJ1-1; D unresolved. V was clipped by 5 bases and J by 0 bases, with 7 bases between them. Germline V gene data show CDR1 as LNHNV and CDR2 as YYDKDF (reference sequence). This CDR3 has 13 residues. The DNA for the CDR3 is TGTGCCACCAGCGACCCGATGAACACTGAAGCTTTCTTT. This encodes CATSDPMNTEAFF.

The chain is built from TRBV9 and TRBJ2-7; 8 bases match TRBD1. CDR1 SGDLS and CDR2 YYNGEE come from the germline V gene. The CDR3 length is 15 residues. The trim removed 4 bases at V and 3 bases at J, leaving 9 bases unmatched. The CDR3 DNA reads TGTGCCAGCAGCCCACAGACAGGGGCGGGCTACGAGCAGTACTTC. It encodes CASSPQTGAGYEQYF.

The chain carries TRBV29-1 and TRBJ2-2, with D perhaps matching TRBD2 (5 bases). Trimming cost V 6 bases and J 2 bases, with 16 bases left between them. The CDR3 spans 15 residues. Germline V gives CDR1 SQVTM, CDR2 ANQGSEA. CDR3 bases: TGCAGCGTAGAGGTAGGAGGTCGAAACACCGGGGAGCTGTTTTTT. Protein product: CSVEVGGRNTGELFF.

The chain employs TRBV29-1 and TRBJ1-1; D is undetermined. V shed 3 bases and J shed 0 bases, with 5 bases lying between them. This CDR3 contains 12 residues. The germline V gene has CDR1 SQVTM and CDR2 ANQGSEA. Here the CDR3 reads CSVDSLNTEAFF. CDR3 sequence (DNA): TGCAGCGTTGACTCCTTGAACACTGAAGCTTTCTTT. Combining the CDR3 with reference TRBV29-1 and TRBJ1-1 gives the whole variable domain SAVISQKPSRDICQRGTSLTIQCQVDSQVTMMFWYRQQPGQSLTLIATANQGSEATYESGFVIDKFPISRPNLTFSTLTVSNMSPEDSSIYLCSVDSLNTEAFFGQGTRLTVV.

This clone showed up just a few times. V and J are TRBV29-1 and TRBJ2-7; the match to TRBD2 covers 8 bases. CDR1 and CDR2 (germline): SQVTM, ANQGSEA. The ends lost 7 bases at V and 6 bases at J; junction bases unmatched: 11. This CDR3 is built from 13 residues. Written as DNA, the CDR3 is TGCAGCGCCGAAAGCGGGAGTAGTTCCGAGCAGTACTTC. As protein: CSAESGSSSEQYF.

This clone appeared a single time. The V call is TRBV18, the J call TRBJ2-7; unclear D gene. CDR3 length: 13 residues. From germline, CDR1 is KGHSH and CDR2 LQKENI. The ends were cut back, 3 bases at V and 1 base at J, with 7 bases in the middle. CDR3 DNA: TGTGCCAGCTCACCCTCAGCATCCTACGAGCAGTACTTC. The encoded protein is CASSPSASYEQYF.

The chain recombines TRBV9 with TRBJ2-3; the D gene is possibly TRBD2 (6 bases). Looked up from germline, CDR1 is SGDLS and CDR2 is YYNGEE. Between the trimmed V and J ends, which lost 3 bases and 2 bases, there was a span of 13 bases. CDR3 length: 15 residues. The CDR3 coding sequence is TGTGCCAGCAGCGCCCATGGGACTGTCACAGATACGCAGTATTTT. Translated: CASSAHGTVTDTQYF.

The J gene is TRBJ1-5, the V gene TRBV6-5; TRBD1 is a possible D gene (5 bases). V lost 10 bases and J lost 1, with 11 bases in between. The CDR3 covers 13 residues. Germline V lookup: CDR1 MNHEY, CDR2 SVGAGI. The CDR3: CATSPGSNQPQHF. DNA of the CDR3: TGTGCCACGAGCCCAGGGAGCAATCAGCCCCAGCATTTT.

The CDR3: CASSRRPVTGELFF. In DNA, the CDR3 is TGTGCCAGCAGCCGCCGTCCCGTCACCGGGGAGCTGTTTTTT. The V call is TRBV7-9, the J call TRBJ2-2; D call uncertain. CDR3 size: 14 residues. V was pared by 5 bases and J by 4 bases, with 11 bases between. From germline, CDR1 is SEHNR and CDR2 FQNEAQ (reference sequence).

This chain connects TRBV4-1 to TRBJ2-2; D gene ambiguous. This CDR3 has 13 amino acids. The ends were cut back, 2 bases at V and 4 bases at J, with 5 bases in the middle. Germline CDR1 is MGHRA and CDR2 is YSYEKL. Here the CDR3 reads CASSQSVTGELFF. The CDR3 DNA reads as TGCGCCAGCAGCCAATCTGTCACCGGGGAGCTGTTTTTT.

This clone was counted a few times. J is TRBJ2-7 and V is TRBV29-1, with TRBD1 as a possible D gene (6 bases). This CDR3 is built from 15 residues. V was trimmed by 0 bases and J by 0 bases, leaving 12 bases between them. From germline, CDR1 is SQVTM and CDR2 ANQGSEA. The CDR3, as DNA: TGCAGCGTTGAAGACCGGGACAACCTCTCCTACGAGCAGTACTTC. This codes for CSVEDRDNLSYEQYF.